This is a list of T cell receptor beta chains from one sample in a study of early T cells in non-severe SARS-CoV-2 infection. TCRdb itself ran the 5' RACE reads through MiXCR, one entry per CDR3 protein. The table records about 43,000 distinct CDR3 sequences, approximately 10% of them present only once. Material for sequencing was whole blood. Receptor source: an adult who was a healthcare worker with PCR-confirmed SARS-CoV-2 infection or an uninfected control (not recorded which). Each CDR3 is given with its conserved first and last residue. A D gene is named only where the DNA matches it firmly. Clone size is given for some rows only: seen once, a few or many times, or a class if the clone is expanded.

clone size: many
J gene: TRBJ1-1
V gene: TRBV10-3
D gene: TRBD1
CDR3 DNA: TGTGCCATCAGTGAGTCGAGGGGGCAAACTGAAGCTTTCTTT
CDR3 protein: CAISESRGQTEAFF

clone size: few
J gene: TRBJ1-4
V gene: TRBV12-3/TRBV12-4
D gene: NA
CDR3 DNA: TGTGCCAGCAGTTTGGGGATAAATGAAAAACTGTTTTTT
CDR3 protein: CASSLGINEKLFF

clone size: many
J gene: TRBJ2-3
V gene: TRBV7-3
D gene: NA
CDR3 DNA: TGTGCCAGCAGCTTAAATCCCGGCACAGATACGCAGTATTTT
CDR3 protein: CASSLNPGTDTQYF

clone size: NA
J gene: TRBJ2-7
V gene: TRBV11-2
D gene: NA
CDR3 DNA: TGTGCCAGCAGCTTTGGGGGTTACTACGAGCAGTACTTC
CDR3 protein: CASSFGGYYEQYF

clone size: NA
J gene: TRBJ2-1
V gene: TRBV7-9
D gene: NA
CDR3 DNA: TGTGCCAGCAGCTTTTTGCGGGACGAGCAGTTCTTC
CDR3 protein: CASSFLRDEQFF

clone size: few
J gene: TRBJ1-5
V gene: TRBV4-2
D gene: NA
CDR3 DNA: TGTGCCAGCAGCCAAGATTGGAGGGCTAGCAATCAGCCCCAGCATTTT
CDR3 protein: CASSQDWRASNQPQHF

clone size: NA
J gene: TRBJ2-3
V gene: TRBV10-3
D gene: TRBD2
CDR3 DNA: TGTGCCATCAGTGAGTCCATGGGTAGCGGGGCCGGGGATACGCAGTATTTT
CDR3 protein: CAISESMGSGAGDTQYF

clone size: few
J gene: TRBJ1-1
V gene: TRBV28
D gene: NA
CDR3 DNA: TGTGCCAGCAGTTTCCTCATGAACACTGAAGCTTTCTTT
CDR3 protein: CASSFLMNTEAFF

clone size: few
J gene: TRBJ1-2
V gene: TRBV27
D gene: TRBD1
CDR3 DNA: TGTGCCAGCAGTTTGGTGGGGACAGGGCATGGCTACACCTTC
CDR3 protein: CASSLVGTGHGYTF

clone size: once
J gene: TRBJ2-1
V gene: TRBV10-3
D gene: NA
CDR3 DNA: TGTGCCATCAGTGAGTCCTATCTCGGGGACAATGAGCAGTTCTTC
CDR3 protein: CAISESYLGDNEQFF

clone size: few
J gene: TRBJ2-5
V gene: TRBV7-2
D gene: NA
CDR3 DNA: TGTGCCAGCAGCCTCGGACCCAACCAAGAGACCCAGTACTTC
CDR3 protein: CASSLGPNQETQYF

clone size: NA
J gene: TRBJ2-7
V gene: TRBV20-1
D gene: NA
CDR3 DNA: TGCAGTGCTAGCGGGGGGCCCAACTCCTACGAGCAGTACTTC
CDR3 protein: CSASGGPNSYEQYF

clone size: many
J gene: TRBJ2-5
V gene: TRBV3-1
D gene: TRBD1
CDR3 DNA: TGTGCCAGCAGCCAAGATCAGCTCGGGACAGGGTTATCAGAGACCCAGTACTTC
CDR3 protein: CASSQDQLGTGLSETQYF

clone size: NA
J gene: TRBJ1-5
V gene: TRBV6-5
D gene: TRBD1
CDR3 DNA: TGTGCCAGCAAGGGGGCTGGGGGGAATCAGCCCCAGCATTTT
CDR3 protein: CASKGAGGNQPQHF

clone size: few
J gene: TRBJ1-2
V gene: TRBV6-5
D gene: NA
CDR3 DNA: TGTGCCAGCAGAACCGCAACAGGGATTAACTATGGCTACACCTTC
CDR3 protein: CASRTATGINYGYTF

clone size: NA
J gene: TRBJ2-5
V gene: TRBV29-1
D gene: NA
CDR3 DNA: TGCAGCGTGCCCGACAGCTTAAACCAAGAGACCCAGTACTTC
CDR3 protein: CSVPDSLNQETQYF

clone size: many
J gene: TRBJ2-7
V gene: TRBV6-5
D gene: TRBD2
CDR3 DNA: TGTGCCAGCAGTGGGAGGGGACCGATCTTGTCCGAGCAGTACTTC
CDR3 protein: CASSGRGPILSEQYF

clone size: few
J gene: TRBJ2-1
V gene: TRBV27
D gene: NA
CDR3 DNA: TGTGCCAGCAGTTTGAGGACGCCTGGGGGTTACAATGAGCAGTTCTTC
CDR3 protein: CASSLRTPGGYNEQFF